A selection of T cell receptor beta chains follows, all from one sample in a study of neurological immune-mediated disorders. A single record per CDR3 protein comes from TCRdb applying MiXCR to the 5' RACE reads. The sample consists of more than 35,000 distinct CDR3 sequences, roughly 3.2% of them appearing once. Material for sequencing was PBMCs. The receptors here all came from a woman in her fifties or sixties with multiple sclerosis. Each CDR3 is given with its conserved first and last residue. D genes are given only for firm matches. Only some rows state a clone size, as once, few, many or a class for expanded clones.

V gene	clone size	J gene	D gene	CDR3 protein	CDR3 DNA
TRBV7-2	many	TRBJ2-3	-	CASSFQGSGGDTQYF	TGTGCCAGCAGCTTCCAGGGGTCCGGTGGAGATACGCAGTATTTT
TRBV28	many	TRBJ1-2	-	CASSSRVGYTF	TGTGCCAGCAGTAGCAGGGTTGGCTACACCTTC
TRBV20-1	many	TRBJ2-7	TRBD2	CSADIGGMNYEQYF	TGCAGTGCTGACATCGGGGGGATGAACTACGAGCAGTACTTC
TRBV29-1	many	TRBJ2-3	-	CSVEGGGRQGVSRDTQYF	TGCAGCGTTGAGGGAGGGGGCCGACAGGGAGTCTCGAGGGATACGCAGTATTTT
TRBV7-9	many	TRBJ1-1	-	CASSTRGGNTEAFF	TGTGCCAGCAGCACTAGGGGGGGGAACACTGAAGCTTTCTTT
TRBV5-5	many	TRBJ1-2	-	CASSPDTIYGYTF	TGTGCCAGCAGCCCGGACACAATCTATGGCTACACCTTC
TRBV20-1	many	TRBJ2-3	TRBD2	CSARRGSGTSTDTQYF	TGCAGTGCCCGTCGGGGTAGCGGGACTAGCACAGATACGCAGTATTTT
TRBV20-1	many	TRBJ2-7	-	CSKTGDLRSYEQYF	TGCAGTAAGACTGGGGACCTCCGCTCCTACGAGCAGTACTTC
TRBV7-2	many	TRBJ2-5	-	CASSFLQSTETQYF	TGTGCCAGCAGCTTTCTCCAATCTACGGAGACCCAGTACTTC
TRBV20-1	many	TRBJ1-2	-	CSAPSFRDLNYGYTF	TGCAGTGCACCTTCATTTCGGGACCTAAACTATGGCTACACCTTC
TRBV5-1	many	TRBJ2-5	TRBD1	CASSPPGGKGPQETQYF	TGCGCCAGCAGCCCCCCAGGGGGTAAAGGCCCACAAGAGACCCAGTACTTC
TRBV7-9	many	TRBJ2-3	-	CASSLVGQSPDTQYF	TGTGCCAGCAGCTTAGTGGGGCAGTCCCCAGATACGCAGTATTTT
TRBV5-1	many	TRBJ2-1	-	CASSDMTGGQFF	TGCGCCAGCAGCGACATGACAGGTGGACAGTTCTTC
TRBV18	many	TRBJ2-5	-	CASSPSRGETQYF	TGTGCCAGCTCACCCAGCAGGGGTGAGACCCAGTACTTC
TRBV9	-	TRBJ2-3	-	CASSAASGYSTDTQYF	TGTGCCAGCAGCGCCGCCTCGGGGTATAGCACAGATACGCAGTATTTT
TRBV5-8	many	TRBJ1-5	-	CASSYNQPQHF	TGTGCCAGCAGCTATAATCAGCCCCAGCATTTT
TRBV5-1	many	TRBJ2-3	TRBD2	CASRSGEFTDTQYF	TGCGCCAGCAGAAGCGGGGAATTCACAGATACGCAGTATTTT
TRBV6-5	many	TRBJ2-7	-	CASSLGNSYEQYF	TGTGCCAGCAGCCTGGGGAATTCCTACGAGCAGTACTTC
TRBV6-5	medium-sized	TRBJ2-2	-	CASTRGRGRNTGELFF	TGTGCCAGCACCCGGGGGAGGGGGCGAAACACCGGGGAGCTGTTTTTT
TRBV3-1	many	TRBJ1-1	-	CASSQRVVANTEAFF	TGTGCCAGCAGCCAAAGAGTGGTGGCTAACACTGAAGCTTTCTTT
TRBV15	many	TRBJ2-7	-	CATSRGDTYEQYF	TGTGCCACCAGCAGAGGGGACACCTACGAGCAGTACTTC
TRBV7-2	many	TRBJ1-1	-	CASSEGRGNTEAFF	TGTGCCAGCAGCGAGGGGAGGGGAAACACTGAAGCTTTCTTT